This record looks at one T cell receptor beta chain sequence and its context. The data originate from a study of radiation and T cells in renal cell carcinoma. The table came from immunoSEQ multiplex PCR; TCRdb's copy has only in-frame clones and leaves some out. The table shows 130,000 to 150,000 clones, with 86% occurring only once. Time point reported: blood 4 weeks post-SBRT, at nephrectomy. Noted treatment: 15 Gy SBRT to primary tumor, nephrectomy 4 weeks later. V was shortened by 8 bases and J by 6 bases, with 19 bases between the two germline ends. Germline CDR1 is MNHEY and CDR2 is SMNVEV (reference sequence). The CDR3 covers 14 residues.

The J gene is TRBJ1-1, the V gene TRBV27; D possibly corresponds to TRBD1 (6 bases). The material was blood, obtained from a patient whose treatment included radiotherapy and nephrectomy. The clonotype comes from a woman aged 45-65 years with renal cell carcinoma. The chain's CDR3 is CASHFRGATAEAFF. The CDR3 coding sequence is TGTGCCAGCCATTTCAGGGGCGCGACGGCTGAAGCTTTCTTT.